The subject of this entry is one T cell receptor (beta chain). This entry belongs to a study of control samples from healthy donors and cancer patients. The data were produced by immunoSEQ multiplex PCR, yet TCRdb's version contains in-frame clones alone and is incomplete. The profile shows roughly 98,000 clones, approximately 82% of them singletons. This CDR3 region has 17 residues. Germline-derived CDR1 and CDR2 are SGHVS and FNYEAQ. The V and J ends lost 4 bases and 0 bases respectively, with 16 bases between them. The chain combines TRBV7-6 with TRBJ2-1; D uncertain. The sequence was collected from a woman aged 60-70 years in good health. The sequenced sample consisted of blood. CDR3 nucleotides: TGTGCCAGCAGCTACGGATCCGACGTTAGCTCCTACAATGAGCAGTTCTTC. Translation gives CASSYGSDVSSYNEQFF.